These 21 T cell receptor beta chains share one sample of origin, sequenced in a study of glioma-infiltrating T cells after dendritic cell vaccination. The table came from immunoSEQ multiplex PCR; TCRdb's copy has only in-frame clones and leaves some out. The table lists tens of thousands of clones, around 83% of them singletons. Time point described: after dendritic cell vaccination, including at tumor progression/relapse. Sequenced material: blood, taken after dendritic cell vaccination. These receptors all stem from a human donor with glioblastoma.

This rearrangement joins TRBV2 to TRBJ2-2; 9 nucleotides match TRBD1. Germline CDR1 is SNHLY and CDR2 is FYNNEI. V shed 10 bases, J shed 5 bases, and the junction held 8 bases outside the gene matches. The length of the CDR3 is 14 residues. In DNA, the CDR3 is TGTGCCAAACAGGGGGCGGGGTGGACCGGGGAGCTGTTTTTT. Translated, it gives CAKQGAGWTGELFF.

V is TRBV5-6 and J is TRBJ2-7, with 9 bases fitting TRBD1. The V segment lost 6 bases and the J segment 5 bases; nucleotides outside the gene matches: 15. CDR3 size: 16 residues. CDR1 is SGHDT, CDR2 YYEEEE, per germline. CDR3 sequence reads: CASTSATGTGTHEQYF. The DNA for the CDR3 is TGTGCCAGCACCTCCGCGACCGGGACAGGGACTCACGAGCAGTACTTC.

The chain links TRBV7-6 to TRBJ1-1, with D possibly being TRBD1 (5 bases). The ends were cut back, 5 bases at V and 5 bases at J, with 24 bases in the middle. Germline CDR1 is SGHVS and CDR2 is FNYEAQ. The CDR3 has 17 amino acids. The CDR3 nucleotides are TGTGCCAGCAGCGCGAGACAGTTCCCTTTAAAGGATACTGAAGCTTTCTTT. This sequence encodes CASSARQFPLKDTEAFF.

V usage is TRBV9 and J usage is TRBJ2-3; D may be TRBD2 (5 bases). The CDR3 is 11 residues long. Germline CDR1 is SGDLS and CDR2 is YYNGEE. Trimming took off 4 bases at V and 6 bases at J, with 6 bases between the two ends. The CDR3 sequence is CASSWEDTQYF. The DNA for the CDR3 is TGTGCCAGCAGCTGGGAGGATACGCAGTATTTT.

This chain links TRBV29-1 with TRBJ1-2, with 8 bases fitting TRBD1. Germline V lookup: CDR1 SQVTM, CDR2 ANQGSEA. The CDR3 consists of 11 residues. J lost 8 bases, V lost 7 bases, and 6 bases had no gene match. The CDR3 reads CSARTGFGYTF. For the CDR3, the DNA is TGCAGCGCAAGGACAGGGTTCGGCTACACCTTC.

The sample holds a few counts of this clone. Here the CDR3 reads CASSQVARTDTQYF. CDR3 nucleotides: TGTGCCAGCAGTCAGGTAGCGAGGACAGATACGCAGTATTTT. J is TRBJ2-3 and V is TRBV25-1, with D perhaps TRBD2 (5 bases). Trimming cost V 5 bases and J 3 bases, with 12 bases left between them. Germline CDR1 is MGHDK and CDR2 is SYGVNS. The CDR3 loop spans 14 amino acids.

The CDR3 DNA follows: TGCGCCAGCAGCCCTCAGGGTAACTACAATGAGCAGTTCTTC. This sequence encodes CASSPQGNYNEQFF. This chain uses TRBV4-1 with TRBJ2-1; possible D gene TRBD1, 5 bases. Germline CDR1 reads MGHRA; CDR2 reads YSYEKL. The V end lost 4 bases, the J end lost 3 bases, and 10 bases lay between the germline ends. The CDR3 length is 14 residues.

The chain couples TRBV19 to TRBJ2-1; 9 bases fit TRBD1. Looked up from germline, CDR1 is LNHDA and CDR2 is SQIVND (reference sequence). V gave up 8 bases and J gave up 7 bases; unmatched junction bases: 6. CDR3 length: 13 amino acids. CDR3 protein: CASGTGLGNEQFF. In DNA, the CDR3 is TGTGCCAGTGGGACAGGGTTGGGGAATGAGCAGTTCTTC.

The J gene is TRBJ1-4, the V gene TRBV6-1, with unresolved D. The V end lost 7 bases, the J end lost 10 bases, and 16 bases lay between the germline ends. This CDR3 is 13 amino acids long. Germline CDR1 and CDR2: MNHNS and SASEGT. In nucleotides, the CDR3 is TGTGCCAGCAACCCACAAAACAGCAGAAAACTGTTTTTT. The encoded protein is CASNPQNSRKLFF.

The J gene is TRBJ1-4, the V gene TRBV5-1; no definite D call. The CDR3 contains 14 residues. The V gene lost 0 bases and the J gene lost 5 bases, with 8 bases spanning the gap. CDR1 and CDR2 (germline): SGHRS, YFSETQ. CDR3 in DNA: TGCGCCAGCAGCTTGGGGCCCTCCAATGAAAAACTGTTTTTT. Amino acid sequence: CASSLGPSNEKLFF. Full variable domain (outside the CDR3, taken from reference TRBV5-1 and TRBJ1-4): KAGVTQTPRYLIKTRGQQVTLSCSPISGHRSVSWYQQTPGQGLQFLFEYFSETQRNKGNFPGRFSGRQFSNSRSEMNVSTLELGDSALYLCASSLGPSNEKLFFGSGTQLSVL.

The rearrangement links TRBV6-5 to TRBJ1-1, with 7 bases lining up with TRBD1. CDR3 length: 15 residues. V was pared by 6 bases and J by 3 bases, with 10 bases of the junction left unmatched. Per the germline V gene, CDR1 is MNHEY and CDR2 is SVGAGI. The CDR3 bases are TGTGCCAGCAGAGAAAACCGACAGGGCGACACTGAAGCTTTCTTT. Translating it yields CASRENRQGDTEAFF.

The genes are TRBV5-1 and TRBJ1-1; D unclear. Germline V gene lookup returns CDR1 SGHRS and CDR2 YFSETQ. V was clipped by 2 bases and J by 4 bases, with 15 bases between them. The CDR3 spans 15 residues. In DNA form, the CDR3 reads TGCGCCAGCAGCTTTAGTGGGCCGCTGAGCACTGAAGCTTTCTTT. This translates into CASSFSGPLSTEAFF.

V is TRBV2 and J is TRBJ2-1, with TRBD2 identical over 12 bases. The germline V gene has CDR1 SNHLY and CDR2 FYNNEI. Unmatched junction bases numbered 7, after V lost 6 bases and J lost 4 bases. The CDR3 is 16 residues long. The CDR3 sequence: CASSLLAGGLYNEQFF. The CDR3 DNA reads as TGTGCCAGCAGCCTACTAGCGGGGGGACTATACAATGAGCAGTTCTTC.

This chain connects TRBV19 to TRBJ2-5; 7 bases agree with TRBD1. This CDR3 contains 14 residues. The germline V gene has CDR1 LNHDA and CDR2 SQIVND (reference sequence). V shed 6 bases and J 6 bases; nucleotides not matched to a gene: 10. The CDR3 spells CASRETGSGKTQYF. CDR3 sequence (DNA): TGTGCCAGTAGGGAGACAGGGAGCGGCAAGACCCAGTACTTC.

In this sample, this clone turned up once. V and J are TRBV27 and TRBJ1-6; TRBD1 is a possible D gene (6 bases). V was cut by 8 bases and J by 15 bases, with 26 bases left in between. The CDR3 runs 15 residues. Germline V gene data show CDR1 as MNHEY and CDR2 as SMNVEV (reference sequence). This CDR3 is CASSYSGRTKGDLHF. The CDR3 bases are TGTGCCAGCTCCTATAGCGGGCGGACTAAGGGGGACCTCCACTTT.

The table lists this clone with many counts. The chain combines TRBV25-1 with TRBJ1-2, with 9 bases fitting TRBD1. Germline V gene sequence: CDR1 MGHDK, CDR2 SYGVNS. V shed 8 bases, J shed 4 bases, and the junction held 5 bases outside the gene matches. The CDR3 is 13 residues long. CDR3 nucleotide sequence: TGTGCCAGCCTCCAGGGACAGGGCTATGGCTACACCTTC. Translating it yields CASLQGQGYGYTF.

The V and J genes are TRBV6-5 and TRBJ2-7, with D tentatively TRBD1 (6 bases). The CDR3 spans 14 residues. CDR1 is MNHEY and CDR2 is SVGAGI in the germline V gene. Trimming took 2 bases from V and 0 from J, leaving 8 bases between them. CDR3 residues: CASSYTGSSYEQYF. For the CDR3, the DNA is TGTGCCAGCAGTTACACAGGGAGCTCCTACGAGCAGTACTTC.

As concerns this clone: The sample holds other DNA sequences that translate to the same CDR3. This chain connects TRBV6-1 to TRBJ1-5; D unresolved. CDR3 length: 14 amino acids. Trimming took 5 bases from V and 0 from J, leaving 8 bases between them. The germline V gene encodes CDR1 MNHNS and CDR2 SASEGT. The CDR3 coding sequence is TGTGCCAGCAGTCTCAGTTATAGCAATCAGCCCCAGCATTTT. It encodes CASSLSYSNQPQHF.

The chain is built from TRBV7-9 and TRBJ2-7; 10 bases are shared with TRBD1. The CDR3 contains 14 residues. With 6 bases clipped from V and 5 bases from J, the junction kept 7 bases outside the gene matches. Germline-derived CDR1 and CDR2 are SEHNR and FQNEAQ (reference sequence). In DNA form, the CDR3 reads TGTGCCAGCAGATTCGGGACAGGGGACCACGAGCAGTACTTC. Amino acid sequence: CASRFGTGDHEQYF.

This clone has only a few counts. The chain has TRBV5-4 and TRBJ1-2; D remains ambiguous. V was pared by 7 bases and J by 8 bases, with 12 bases between. Germline CDR1 and CDR2: SGHNT and YYREEE (reference sequence). This CDR3 has 11 amino acids. This chain's CDR3 is CASSRGIGYTF. The CDR3 DNA sequence: TGTGCCAGCTCCCGAGGGATCGGCTACACCTTC.

The chain joins TRBV7-2 to TRBJ1-2; the D gene is possibly TRBD1 (6 bases). Germline V gene sequence: CDR1 SGHTA, CDR2 FQGNSA. V was clipped by 0 bases and J by 7 bases, with 15 bases between them. The CDR3 is 15 amino acids. CDR3 coding DNA: TGTGCCAGCAGCTTAGCGGGGGCTTTCAGCGGTGGCTACACCTTC. This translates into CASSLAGAFSGGYTF.